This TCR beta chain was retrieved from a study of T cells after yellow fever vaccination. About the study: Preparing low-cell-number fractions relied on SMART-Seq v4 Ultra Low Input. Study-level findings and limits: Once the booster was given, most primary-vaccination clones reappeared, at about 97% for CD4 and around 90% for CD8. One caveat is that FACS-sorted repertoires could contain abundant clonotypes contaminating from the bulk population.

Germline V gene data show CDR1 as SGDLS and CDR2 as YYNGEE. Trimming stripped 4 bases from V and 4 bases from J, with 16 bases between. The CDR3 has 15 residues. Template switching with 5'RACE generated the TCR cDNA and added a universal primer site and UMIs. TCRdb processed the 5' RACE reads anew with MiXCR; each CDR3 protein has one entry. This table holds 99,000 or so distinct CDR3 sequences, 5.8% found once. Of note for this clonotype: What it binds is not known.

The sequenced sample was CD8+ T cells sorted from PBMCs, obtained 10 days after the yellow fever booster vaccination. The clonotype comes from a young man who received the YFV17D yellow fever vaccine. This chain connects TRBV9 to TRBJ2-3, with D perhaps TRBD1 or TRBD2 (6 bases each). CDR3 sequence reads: CASSPDGGRSDTQYF. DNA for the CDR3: TGTGCCAGCAGCCCAGATGGGGGGCGTTCAGATACGCAGTATTTT. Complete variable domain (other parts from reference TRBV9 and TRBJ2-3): DSGVTQTPKHLITATGQRVTLRCSPRSGDLSVYWYQQSLDQGLQFLIQYYNGEERAKGNILERFSAQQFPDLHSELNLSSLELGDSALYFCASSPDGGRSDTQYFGPGTRLTVL.